Here is one T cell receptor beta chain with its context. This sample was included in a study of T cells in Graves' hyperthyroidism and ophthalmopathy. TCR beta CDR3 regions were amplified from RNA transcripts. An initial round of RT-PCR targeting the TCR CDR3 relied on the HTBI primer set. TCRdb re-called the multiplex PCR reads with MiXCR, one entry per CDR3 protein. The sample contains 540,000 or so distinct CDR3 sequences, under 60% of which appear only once. V dropped 4 bases and J dropped 8 bases, with 17 bases sitting between them. Germline lookup yields CDR1 MNHEY and CDR2 SMNVEV (reference sequence). The CDR3 sequence is 14 residues long.

Material: peripheral blood or thyroid tissue (not recorded which). This chain connects TRBV27 to TRBJ1-1; weak D call: TRBD1 (6 bases). The TCR comes from an adult woman with Graves' disease, either hyperthyroidism or ophthalmopathy (not recorded which). CDR3 protein: CASSSLQGKREAFF. DNA of the CDR3: TGTGCCAGCAGTTCCTTACAGGGAAAGCGGGAAGCTTTCTTT.